This T cell receptor (beta chain) was sequenced for a study of blood T cells in healthy people across ages. This clonotype was seen only a few times. A J-beta primer mix and a sample-barcoded 5' primer were used in a second PCR of roughly 6 to 11 cycles. From the 5' RACE reads, TCRdb called clonotypes with MiXCR, one entry per CDR3 protein. Of about 1.5 million distinct CDR3 sequences in the sample, roughly two fifths were seen once. V dropped 5 bases and J dropped 5 bases, with 12 bases sitting between them. CDR1 and CDR2 (germline): DFQATT, SNEGSKA (reference sequence). The CDR3 runs 12 residues. The sample taken for sequencing was blood. V and J are TRBV20-1 and TRBJ2-5; D not certain. The receptor's source is a woman aged 18 to 35 in good health. CDR3 in DNA: TGCAGTGCTGGTGGGCAAGGGGAGACCCAGTACTTC. Its protein is CSAGGQGETQYF.